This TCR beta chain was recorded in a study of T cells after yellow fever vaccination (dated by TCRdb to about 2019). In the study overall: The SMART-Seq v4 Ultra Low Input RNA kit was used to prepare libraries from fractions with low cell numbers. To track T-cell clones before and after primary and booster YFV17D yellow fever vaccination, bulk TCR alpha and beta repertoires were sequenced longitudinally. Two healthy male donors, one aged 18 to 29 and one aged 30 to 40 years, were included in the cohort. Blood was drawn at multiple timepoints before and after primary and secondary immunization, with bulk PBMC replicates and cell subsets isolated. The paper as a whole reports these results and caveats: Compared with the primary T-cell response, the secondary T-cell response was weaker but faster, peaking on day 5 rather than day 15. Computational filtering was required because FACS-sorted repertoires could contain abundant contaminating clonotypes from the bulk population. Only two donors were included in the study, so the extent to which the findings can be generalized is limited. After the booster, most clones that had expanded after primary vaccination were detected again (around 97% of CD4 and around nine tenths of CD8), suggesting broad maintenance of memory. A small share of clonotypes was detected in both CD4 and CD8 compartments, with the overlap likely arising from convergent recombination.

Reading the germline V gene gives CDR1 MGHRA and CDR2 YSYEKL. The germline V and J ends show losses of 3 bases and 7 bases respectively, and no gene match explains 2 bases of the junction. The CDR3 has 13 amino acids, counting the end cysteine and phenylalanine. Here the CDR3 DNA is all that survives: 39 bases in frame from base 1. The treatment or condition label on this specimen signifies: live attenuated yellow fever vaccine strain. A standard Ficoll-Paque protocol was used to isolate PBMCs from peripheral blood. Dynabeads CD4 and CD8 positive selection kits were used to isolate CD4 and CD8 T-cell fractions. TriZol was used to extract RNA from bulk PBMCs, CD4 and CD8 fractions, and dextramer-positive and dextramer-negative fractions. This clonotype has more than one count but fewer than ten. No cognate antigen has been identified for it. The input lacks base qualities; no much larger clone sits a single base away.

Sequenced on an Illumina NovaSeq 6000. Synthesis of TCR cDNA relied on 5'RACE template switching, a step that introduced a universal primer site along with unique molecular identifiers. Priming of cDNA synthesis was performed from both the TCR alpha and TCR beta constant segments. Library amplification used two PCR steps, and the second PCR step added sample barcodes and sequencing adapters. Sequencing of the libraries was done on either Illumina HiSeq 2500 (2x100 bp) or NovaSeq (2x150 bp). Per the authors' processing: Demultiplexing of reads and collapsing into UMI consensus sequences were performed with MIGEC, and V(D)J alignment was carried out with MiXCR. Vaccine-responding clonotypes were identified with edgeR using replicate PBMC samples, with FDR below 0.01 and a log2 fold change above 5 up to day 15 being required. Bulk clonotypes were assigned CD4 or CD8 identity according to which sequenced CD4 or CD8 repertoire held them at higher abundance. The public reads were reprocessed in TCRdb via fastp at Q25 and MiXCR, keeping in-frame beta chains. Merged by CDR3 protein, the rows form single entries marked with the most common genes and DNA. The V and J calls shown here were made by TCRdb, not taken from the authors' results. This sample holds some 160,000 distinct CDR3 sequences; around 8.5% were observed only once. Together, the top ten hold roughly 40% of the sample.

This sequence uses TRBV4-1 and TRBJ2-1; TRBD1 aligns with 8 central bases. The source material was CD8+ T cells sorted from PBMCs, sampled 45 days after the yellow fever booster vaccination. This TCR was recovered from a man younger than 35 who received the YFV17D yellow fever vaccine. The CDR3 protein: CASSQRQGNEQFF. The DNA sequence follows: TGCGCCAGCAGCCAGAGACAGGGGAATGAGCAGTTCTTC.